The present T cell receptor (beta chain) was sequenced within a study of T cell changes during pregnancy in multiple sclerosis. Repertoires were generated with immunoSEQ multiplex PCR, while TCRdb's copy carries only in-frame clones and drops some. The profile covers tens of thousands of clones, with 90% to 95% appearing a single time and about 1.7% taken by the ten largest. The CDR3 is 15 residues long. Germline V gives CDR1 SNHLY, CDR2 FYNNEI. Germline trimming cut 2 bases from V and 6 bases from J; bases unmatched to any gene: 2. The source material was peripheral blood, sampled after pregnancy. The sequence was collected from a female donor with multiple sclerosis, enrolled in a pregnancy study. The rearrangement uses TRBV2 and TRBJ2-1; 12 bases fit TRBD2. CDR3 loop: CASSEKTSGSNEQFF. In nucleotides, the CDR3 is TGTGCCAGCAGTGAAAAGACTAGCGGGAGCAATGAGCAGTTCTTC.